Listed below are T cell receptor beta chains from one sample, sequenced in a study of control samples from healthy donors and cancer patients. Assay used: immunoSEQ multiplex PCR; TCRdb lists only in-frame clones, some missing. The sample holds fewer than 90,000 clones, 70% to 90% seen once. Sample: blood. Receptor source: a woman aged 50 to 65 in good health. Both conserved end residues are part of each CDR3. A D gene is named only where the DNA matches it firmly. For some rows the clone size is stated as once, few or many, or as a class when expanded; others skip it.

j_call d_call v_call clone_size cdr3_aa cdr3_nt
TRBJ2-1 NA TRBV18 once CASSPVGAGEQFF TGTGCCAGCTCACCAGTGGGGGCGGGTGAGCAGTTCTTC
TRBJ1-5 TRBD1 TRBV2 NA CASGGQVQYSNQPQHF TGTGCCAGCGGCGGACAGGTGCAATATAGCAATCAGCCCCAGCATTTT
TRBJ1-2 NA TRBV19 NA CASSRSGGMISNYGYTF TGTGCCAGTAGTAGGTCGGGAGGAATGATATCTAACTATGGCTACACCTTC
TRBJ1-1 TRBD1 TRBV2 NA CASSAGTGNTEAFF TGTGCCAGCAGCGCCGGGACAGGGAACACTGAAGCTTTCTTT
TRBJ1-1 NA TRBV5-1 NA CASRPEGPEAFF TGCGCCAGCAGGCCGGAGGGGCCTGAAGCTTTCTTT
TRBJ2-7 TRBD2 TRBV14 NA CASSPGLGLYEQYF TGTGCCAGCAGCCCGGGACTAGGCCTTTACGAGCAGTACTTC
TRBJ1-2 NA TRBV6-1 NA CASSEIPRGPMRYTF TGTGCCAGCAGTGAAATCCCTCGGGGTCCTATGCGCTACACCTTC
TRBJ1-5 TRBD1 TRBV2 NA CASSQTGEGQPQHF TGTGCCAGCAGTCAAACAGGGGAGGGCCAGCCCCAGCATTTT
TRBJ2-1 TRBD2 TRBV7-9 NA CASSWGLAGPNEQFF TGTGCCAGCAGCTGGGGGCTAGCGGGTCCCAATGAGCAGTTCTTC
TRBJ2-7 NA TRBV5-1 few CASGEWGHEQYF TGCGCCAGCGGCGAATGGGGACACGAGCAGTACTTC
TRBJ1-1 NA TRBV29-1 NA CSVEDRLNTEAFF TGCAGCGTAGAGGACCGGCTAAACACTGAAGCTTTCTTT
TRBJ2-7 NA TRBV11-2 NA CASSLGHEQYF TGTGCCAGCAGCTTAGGACACGAGCAGTACTTC
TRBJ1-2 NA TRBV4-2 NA CASSQGILYGYTF TGTGCCAGCAGCCAGGGGATCTTATATGGCTACACCTTC
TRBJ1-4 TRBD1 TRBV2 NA CASKQGELGSTNEKLFF TGTGCCAGCAAACAGGGGGAACTAGGATCAACTAATGAAAAACTGTTTTTT
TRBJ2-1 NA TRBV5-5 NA CASSLGLSHNEQFF TGTGCCAGCAGCTTGGGTCTTTCCCACAATGAGCAGTTCTTC
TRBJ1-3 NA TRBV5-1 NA CASSLDRTGNTIYF TGCGCCAGCAGCTTGGACAGAACTGGAAACACCATATATTTT
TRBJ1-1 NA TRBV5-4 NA CASSLPRMGPGTEAFF TGTGCCAGCAGCCTCCCCAGGATGGGACCAGGTACTGAAGCTTTCTTT
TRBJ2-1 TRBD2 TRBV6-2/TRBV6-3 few CASSTRLAGGLDEQFF TGTGCCAGCAGTACGCGACTAGCGGGGGGGCTTGATGAGCAGTTCTTC